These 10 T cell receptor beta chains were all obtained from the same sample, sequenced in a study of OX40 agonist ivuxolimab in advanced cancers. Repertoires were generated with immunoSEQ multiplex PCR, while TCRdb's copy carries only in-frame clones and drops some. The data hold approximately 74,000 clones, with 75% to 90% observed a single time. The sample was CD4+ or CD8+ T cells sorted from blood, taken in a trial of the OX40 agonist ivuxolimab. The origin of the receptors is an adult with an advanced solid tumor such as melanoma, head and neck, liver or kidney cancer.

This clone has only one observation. In DNA form, the CDR3 reads TGTGCCAGCAGCTTGGGGGGTAGCGGAAGCTCCTACGAGCAGTACTTC. Its protein product is CASSLGGSGSSYEQYF. V and J are TRBV5-4 and TRBJ2-7; weak D call: TRBD2 (6 bases). Germline V gives CDR1 SGHNT, CDR2 YYREEE (reference sequence). This CDR3 is built from 16 residues. V shed 0 bases and J shed 0 bases, with 13 bases lying between them.

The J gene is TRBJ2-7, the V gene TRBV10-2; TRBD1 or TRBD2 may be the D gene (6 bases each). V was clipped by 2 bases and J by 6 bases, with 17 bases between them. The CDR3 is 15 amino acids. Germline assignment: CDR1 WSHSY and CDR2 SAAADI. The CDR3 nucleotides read TGCGCCAGCAGTGAGAGAGGAGTTTGGGGGGCCGAGCAGTACTTC. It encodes CASSERGVWGAEQYF.

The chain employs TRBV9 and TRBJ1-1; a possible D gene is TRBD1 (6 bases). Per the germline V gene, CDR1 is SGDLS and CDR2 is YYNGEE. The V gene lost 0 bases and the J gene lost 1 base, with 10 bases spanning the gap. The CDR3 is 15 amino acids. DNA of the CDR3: TGTGCCAGCAGCGTAGTGGACAGAGGGAACACTGAAGCTTTCTTT. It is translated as CASSVVDRGNTEAFF. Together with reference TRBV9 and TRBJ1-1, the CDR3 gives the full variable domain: DSGVTQTPKHLITATGQRVTLRCSPRSGDLSVYWYQQSLDQGLQFLIQYYNGEERAKGNILERFSAQQFPDLHSELNLSSLELGDSALYFCASSVVDRGNTEAFFGQGTRLTVV.

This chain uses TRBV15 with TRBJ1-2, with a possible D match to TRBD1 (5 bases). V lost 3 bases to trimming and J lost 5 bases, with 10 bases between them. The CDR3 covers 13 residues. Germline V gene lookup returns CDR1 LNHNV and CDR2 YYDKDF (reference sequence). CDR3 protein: CATSRGREYGYTF. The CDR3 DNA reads TGTGCCACCAGCAGGGGCAGGGAGTATGGCTACACCTTC.

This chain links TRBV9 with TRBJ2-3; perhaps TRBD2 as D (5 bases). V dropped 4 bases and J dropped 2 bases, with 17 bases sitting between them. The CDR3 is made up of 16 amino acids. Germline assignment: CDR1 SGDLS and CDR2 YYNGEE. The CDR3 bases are TGTGCCAGCAGCTTACGCCCTTTCGGGATCACAGATACGCAGTATTTT. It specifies CASSLRPFGITDTQYF.

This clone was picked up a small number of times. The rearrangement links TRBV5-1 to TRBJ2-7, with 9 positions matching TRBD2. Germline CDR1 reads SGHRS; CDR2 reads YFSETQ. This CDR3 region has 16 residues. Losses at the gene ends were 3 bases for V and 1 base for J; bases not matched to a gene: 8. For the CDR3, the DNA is TGCGCCAGCAGCTGGGGGAGGCGGGAGGGGTCCTACGAGCAGTACTTC. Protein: CASSWGRREGSYEQYF. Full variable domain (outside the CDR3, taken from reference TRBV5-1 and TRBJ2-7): KAGVTQTPRYLIKTRGQQVTLSCSPISGHRSVSWYQQTPGQGLQFLFEYFSETQRNKGNFPGRFSGRQFSNSRSEMNVSTLELGDSALYLCASSWGRREGSYEQYFGPGTRLTVT.

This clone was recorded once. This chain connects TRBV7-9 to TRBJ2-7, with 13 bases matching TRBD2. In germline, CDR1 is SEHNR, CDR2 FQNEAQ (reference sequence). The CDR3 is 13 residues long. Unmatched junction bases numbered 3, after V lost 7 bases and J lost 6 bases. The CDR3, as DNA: TGTGCCAGCACTGGGACTAGCGGGGCCGAGCAGTACTTC. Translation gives CASTGTSGAEQYF.

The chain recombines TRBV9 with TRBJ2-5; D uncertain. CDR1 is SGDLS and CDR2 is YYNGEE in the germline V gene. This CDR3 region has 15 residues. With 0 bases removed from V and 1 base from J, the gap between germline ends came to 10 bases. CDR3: CASSVGPRSQETQYF. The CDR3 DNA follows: TGTGCCAGCAGCGTAGGACCCAGGTCCCAAGAGACCCAGTACTTC. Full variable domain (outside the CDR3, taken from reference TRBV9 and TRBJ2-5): DSGVTQTPKHLITATGQRVTLRCSPRSGDLSVYWYQQSLDQGLQFLIQYYNGEERAKGNILERFSAQQFPDLHSELNLSSLELGDSALYFCASSVGPRSQETQYFGPGTRLLVL.

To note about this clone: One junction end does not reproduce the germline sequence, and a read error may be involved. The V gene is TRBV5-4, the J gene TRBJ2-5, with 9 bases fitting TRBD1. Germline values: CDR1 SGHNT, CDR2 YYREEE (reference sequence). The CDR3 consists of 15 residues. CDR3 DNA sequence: TGCGCCAGCAGCCAAGGGGGACAGGGAGCGGAGACCCAGTACTTC. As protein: CASSQGGQGAETQYF.

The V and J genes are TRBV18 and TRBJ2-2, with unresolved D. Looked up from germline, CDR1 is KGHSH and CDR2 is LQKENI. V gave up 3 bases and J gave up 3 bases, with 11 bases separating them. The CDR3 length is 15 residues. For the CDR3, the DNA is TGTGCCAGCTCACCCAGTCTTCGTGACACCGGGGAGCTGTTTTTT. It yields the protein CASSPSLRDTGELFF.